Shown below are 22 T cell receptor beta chains from a single sample sequenced in a study of blood T cell repertoires in COVID-19 (TCRdb year 2020). Libraries were constructed by the immunoSEQ multiplex PCR assay. TCRdb obtained this table from immuneACCESS and retained in-frame rearrangements with V and J assigned. These tables miss some clones; where compared with another copy, unresolved V genes account for less than half of the shortfall, and the remainder is unexplained. The sample data list about 270,000 clones, and 65% to 90% of these were observed just once. About an eighth of the sample lies in the top ten. Material for sequencing was peripheral blood. These receptor sequences come from a human donor in a cohort sampled during active COVID-19.

V usage is TRBV7-9 and J usage is TRBJ2-1; 14 bases agree with TRBD2. V dropped 5 bases and J dropped 6; count of bases not matched to a gene: 3. CDR1 and CDR2 from the germline V gene are SEHNR and FQNEAQ (reference sequence). This CDR3 has 15 amino acids. The CDR3 nucleotides read TGTGCCAGCAGCCAGACTAGCGGGAGGGCCAATGAGCAGTTCTTC. It codes for CASSQTSGRANEQFF. Supplemented by reference TRBV7-9 and TRBJ2-1, the full variable domain reads DTGVSQNPRHKITKRGQNVTFRCDPISEHNRLYWYRQTLGQGPEFLTYFQNEAQLEKSRLLSDRFSAERPKGSFSTLEIQRTEQGDSAMYLCASSQTSGRANEQFFGPGTRLTVL.

J is TRBJ2-2 and V is TRBV28; the match to TRBD1 covers 7 bases. The ends lost 6 bases at V and 6 bases at J; junction bases unmatched: 7. CDR1 and CDR2 from the germline V gene are MDHEN and SYDVKM. CDR3 length: 14 residues. The CDR3 nucleotides are TGTGCCAGCAGCCTAAGGGGGCCCGCCGGGGAGCTGTTTTTT. It encodes CASSLRGPAGELFF.

The chain carries TRBV5-8 and TRBJ2-3, with 7 bases that match TRBD1. J lost 5 bases, V lost 3 bases, and 9 bases had no gene match. CDR3 length equals 15 residues. Per germline, CDR1 SGHTS and CDR2 YDEGEE. The CDR3 DNA reads as TGTGCCAGCAGCTCGCCGGGACAGTACGGAGATACGCAGTATTTT. This codes for CASSSPGQYGDTQYF.

This rearrangement joins TRBV27 to TRBJ2-3; perhaps TRBD1 as D (6 bases). Deletions cut 4 bases from V and 11 bases from J, with 13 bases between. Germline-derived CDR1 and CDR2 are MNHEY and SMNVEV (reference sequence). The CDR3 consists of 12 residues. The CDR3 region has the DNA TGTGCCAGCAGTTCGACAGGACCGTTGCAGTATTTT. Encoded protein: CASSSTGPLQYF.

This clone was detected a few times. The chain joins TRBV5-1 to TRBJ2-5, with D possibly being TRBD2 (5 bases). The CDR3 covers 14 residues. With 0 bases removed from V and 2 bases from J, the gap between germline ends came to 8 bases. Germline V gene sequence: CDR1 SGHRS, CDR2 YFSETQ. This CDR3 reads CASSLGGVQETQYF. The CDR3 DNA sequence: TGCGCCAGCAGCTTGGGGGGAGTACAAGAGACCCAGTACTTC.

The chain employs TRBV5-1 and TRBJ2-7, with D possibly matching TRBD1 (6 bases). In germline, CDR1 is SGHRS, CDR2 YFSETQ. V shed 4 bases and J shed 0 bases, with 14 bases lying between them. CDR3 length equals 15 residues. CDR3 sequence (DNA): TGCGCCAGCAGCAGGACAGTTCGGAACTCCTACGAGCAGTACTTC. Protein sequence: CASSRTVRNSYEQYF.

There are a few counts of this clone. The chain carries TRBV30 and TRBJ1-3; no definite D call. V was clipped by 1 base and J by 0 bases, with 7 bases between them. This CDR3 has 14 residues. Germline V gene lookup returns CDR1 GTSNPN and CDR2 SVGIG (reference sequence). The CDR3 coding sequence is TGTGCCTGGAGTGGAGGGTTCTCTGGAAACACCATATATTTT. It is translated as CAWSGGFSGNTIYF.

V usage is TRBV12-2 and J usage is TRBJ1-5. TRBV12-2 is deemed a pseudogene. This CDR3 contains 15 residues. The CDR3 nucleotides read TGTGCAAGTCGCTTAGCGGGGAGGGGCAATCAGCCCCAGCATTTT. Translation gives CASRLAGRGNQPQHF.

V is TRBV19 and J is TRBJ2-7, with a weak D call TRBD1 (6 bases). V lost 3 bases to trimming and J lost 3 bases, with 9 bases between them. Germline assignment: CDR1 LNHDA and CDR2 SQIVND (reference sequence). The CDR3 runs to 13 residues. CDR3 DNA sequence: TGTGCCAGTAGTATGAACAGGGACTACGAGCAGTACTTC. Protein product: CASSMNRDYEQYF.

The V and J genes are TRBV6-5 and TRBJ1-2; weak D call: TRBD1 (6 bases). With 6 bases removed from V and 4 bases from J, the gap between germline ends came to 9 bases. Germline V lookup: CDR1 MNHEY, CDR2 SVGAGI. This CDR3 comprises 12 residues. The CDR3 sequence: CASRQGTYGYTF. CDR3 coding DNA: TGTGCCAGCAGACAGGGAACCTATGGCTACACCTTC.

This chain links TRBV3-1 (or the pseudogene TRBV3-2) with TRBJ2-3; 11 bases are a match to TRBD1. With V trimmed by 4 bases and J by 2 bases, 8 bases remained unmatched. The CDR3 contains 17 residues. Germline-derived CDR1 and CDR2 are LGHDT and YNNKEL (reference sequence). The CDR3 region has the DNA TGTGCCAGCAGCCTTTGGACAGGGGGCGAACCCACAGATACGCAGTATTTT. The encoded protein is CASSLWTGGEPTDTQYF.

The V call is TRBV2, the J call TRBJ1-6, with 8 positions matching TRBD1. CDR1 and CDR2 from the germline V gene are SNHLY and FYNNEI. J gave up 9 bases and V 5 bases, and 9 bases lay outside the gene matches. The length of the CDR3 is 15 residues. The CDR3 loop is CASSSQGVPGSPLHF. Written as DNA, the CDR3 is TGTGCCAGCAGTTCACAGGGGGTCCCCGGTTCACCCCTCCACTTT. Filled out from reference TRBV2 and TRBJ1-6, the complete variable domain reads EPEVTQTPSHQVTQMGQEVILRCVPISNHLYFYWYRQILGQKVEFLVSFYNNEISEKSEIFDDQFSVERPDGSNFTLKIRSTKLEDSAMYFCASSSQGVPGSPLHFGNGTRLTVT.

The rearrangement uses TRBV15 and TRBJ2-5, with TRBD2 matching 7 bases. CDR1 is LNHNV, CDR2 YYDKDF, per germline (reference sequence). This CDR3 is built from 16 residues. The V and J ends lost 1 base and 5 bases, in that order; junction bases with no gene match: 10. The CDR3: CATSRGGGRGLETQYF. The CDR3 nucleotides are TGTGCCACCAGCAGAGGCGGGGGTAGGGGCTTGGAGACCCAGTACTTC.

The J gene is TRBJ2-1, the V gene TRBV11-3, with TRBD1 identical over 9 bases. Germline V gene lookup returns CDR1 SGHNT and CDR2 YENEEA. This CDR3 contains 15 residues. J gave up 9 bases and V 5 bases, and 11 bases lay outside the gene matches. CDR3 DNA sequence: TGTGCCAGCAGCGCCACAGGGGGCCGTAGCGGTGAGCAGTTCTTC. This translates into CASSATGGRSGEQFF.

The genes are TRBV4-3 and TRBJ2-1; 13 bases are a match to TRBD2. The CDR3 has 17 residues. CDR1 is LGHNA and CDR2 is YSLEER in the germline V gene. J was trimmed by 9 bases and V by 0 bases; bases with no gene match: 8. In DNA, the CDR3 is TGCGCCAGCAGCCAAGATACTAGCGGGAGGGCTCAGGGTGAGCAGTTCTTC. Translating it yields CASSQDTSGRAQGEQFF.

V is TRBV29-1 and J is TRBJ2-1; perhaps TRBD2 as D (6 bases). The CDR3 contains 13 residues. Germline loops: CDR1 SQVTM, CDR2 ANQGSEA. The V end lost 6 bases, the J end lost 0 bases, and 9 bases lay between the germline ends. CDR3 sequence reads: CSVGLNSYNEQFF. CDR3 DNA: TGCAGCGTCGGACTAAACTCCTACAATGAGCAGTTCTTC.

This clone was seen once. The chain has TRBV28 and TRBJ2-1; 13 nucleotides match TRBD2. There are 14 residues in the CDR3. Germline assignment: CDR1 MDHEN and CDR2 SYDVKM. V lost 11 bases and J lost 8; bases outside the gene matches: 9. The CDR3 nucleotides are TGTGCCTCCCACGGACTAGCGGGAGTTTATGAGCAGTTCTTC. It is translated as CASHGLAGVYEQFF.

V and J are TRBV18 and TRBJ1-2; a possible D gene is TRBD1 (6 bases). This CDR3 contains 13 residues. Trimming shortened V by 4 bases and J by 3 bases, and 9 bases separated the two germline ends. Germline lookup yields CDR1 KGHSH and CDR2 LQKENI. CDR3 DNA: TGTGCCAGCTCACTACAGGGTGACTATGGCTACACCTTC. This gives the protein CASSLQGDYGYTF.

The CDR3 is CASSLLSGREFREQFF. CDR3 DNA sequence: TGTGCCAGCAGTTTACTAAGCGGGAGGGAATTCCGTGAGCAGTTCTTC. The chain carries TRBV28 and TRBJ2-1, with TRBD2 identical over 10 bases. This CDR3 region has 16 residues. Germline assignment: CDR1 MDHEN and CDR2 SYDVKM. V lost 2 bases and J lost 9; bases outside the gene matches: 10.

The chain carries TRBV9 and TRBJ2-3, with D perhaps matching TRBD1 (6 bases). The germline gives CDR1 SGDLS, CDR2 YYNGEE. The V end lost 4 bases, the J end lost 1 base, and 16 bases lay between the germline ends. The CDR3 contains 16 residues. The CDR3 sequence is CASSINRVFGTDTQYF. CDR3 in DNA: TGTGCCAGCAGCATCAACAGGGTCTTCGGCACAGATACGCAGTATTTT.

The V and J genes are TRBV14 and TRBJ1-1; D remains unclear. The CDR3 contains 13 residues. CDR1 is SGHDN, CDR2 FVKESK, per germline. Trimming cost V 4 bases and J 6 bases, with 12 bases left between them. The CDR3 reads CASSPRVFAEAFF. DNA for the CDR3: TGTGCCAGCAGCCCTCGGGTTTTCGCTGAAGCTTTCTTT.

This chain uses TRBV7-8 with TRBJ1-5; 7 nucleotides agree with TRBD1. In germline, CDR1 is SGHVS, CDR2 FQNEAQ. This CDR3 has 14 residues. J was trimmed by 2 bases and V by 6 bases; bases with no gene match: 4. Here the CDR3 reads CASSDDRGNQPQHF. The CDR3 DNA sequence: TGTGCCAGCAGTGACGACAGGGGCAATCAGCCCCAGCATTTT.